This TCR beta chain came from a study of cytotoxic CD8 clonotypes in ibrutinib-treated CLL. The CDR3 is made up of 15 amino acids. Germline V lookup: CDR1 SGHTA, CDR2 FQGNSA. Trimming at V came to 1 base and at J to 7 bases, leaving 5 bases not matched to a gene. Assay: immunoSEQ multiplex PCR; the TCRdb copy retains only in-frame clones and omits some. The sample yields about 50,000 clones, about 54% seen once. This chain joins TRBV7-2 and TRBJ1-4, with 8 positions matching TRBD1. The sequencing used PBMCs, collected at disease progression, from a patient treated with ibrutinib. This TCR was sampled from a human donor with chronic lymphocytic leukemia. Here the CDR3 reads CASSLETGTGEKLFF. The CDR3 DNA is TGTGCCAGCAGCTTAGAGACTGGGACAGGTGAAAAACTGTTTTTT.